The 9 T cell receptor beta chains presented below share a single source sample, sequenced in a study of identical twins. TCRdb reanalysed the 5' RACE reads using MiXCR and keeps one entry per CDR3 protein. The table records 450,000 or so distinct CDR3 sequences, 18% of them present only once. Sequencing was performed on naive T cells sorted from blood. Receptors originate from a man in his fifties or sixties in good health.

At least ten counts were recorded for this clonotype. This chain links TRBV28 with TRBJ2-7, with 9 bases matching TRBD1. There are 16 residues in the CDR3. Germline V lookup: CDR1 MDHEN, CDR2 SYDVKM. J lost 2 bases, V lost 3 bases, and 8 bases had no gene match. In DNA, the CDR3 is TGTGCCAGCAGTTTGGAGCTTGGGACAGGGACCTACGAGCAGTACTTC. The encoded protein is CASSLELGTGTYEQYF.

This clonotype was found a few times. The J gene is TRBJ2-1, the V gene TRBV5-1; D assignment may be TRBD1 or TRBD2 (5 bases each). CDR3 length: 16 amino acids. V lost 0 bases to trimming and J lost 0 bases, with 10 bases between them. Looked up from germline, CDR1 is SGHRS and CDR2 is YFSETQ. The CDR3 bases are TGCGCCAGCAGCTTGGGCCGGGGCTTCTCCTACAATGAGCAGTTCTTC. This translates into CASSLGRGFSYNEQFF.

The chain uses TRBV7-2 and TRBJ2-5, with a tentative D call TRBD2 (6 bases). Germline V gene data show CDR1 as SGHTA and CDR2 as FQGNSA. This CDR3 comprises 13 residues. The V gene lost 6 bases and the J gene lost 3 bases, with 11 bases spanning the gap. The CDR3 is CASRRDFKETQYF. The CDR3 bases are TGTGCCAGCAGGCGGGACTTCAAAGAGACCCAGTACTTC.

This clonotype was detected only a few times. The gene calls are TRBV24-1 and TRBJ2-3; D not certain. The V end was cut by 1 base, the J end by 1 base, with 5 bases between. From germline, CDR1 is KGHDR and CDR2 SFDVKD. This CDR3 spans 14 amino acids. The CDR3 DNA sequence: TGTGCCACCAGTGATTTCGCAGGCACAGATACGCAGTATTTT. It encodes CATSDFAGTDTQYF.

Only a few counts were recorded for this clonotype. V usage is TRBV12-3 or TRBV12-4 and J usage is TRBJ2-7; D gene uncertain. The CDR3 totals 12 residues. V lost 3 bases and J 5 bases, leaving 8 bases between the germline ends. CDR3 nucleotides: TGTGCCAGCAGTTTTACGACGGACGAGCAGTACTTC. Translating it yields CASSFTTDEQYF.

This clonotype was found once. CDR3 sequence: CASMMRAGNEQFF. CDR3 nucleotide sequence: TGTGCCAGTATGATGCGCGCTGGCAATGAGCAGTTCTTC. The chain is built from TRBV19 and TRBJ2-1; D remains ambiguous. The CDR3 length is 13 residues. Trimming shortened V by 7 bases and J by 6 bases, and 13 bases separated the two germline ends. The germline V gene has CDR1 LNHDA and CDR2 SQIVND (reference sequence). Full variable domain (missing parts from reference TRBV19 and TRBJ2-1): DGGITQSPKYLFRKEGQNVTLSCEQNLNHDAMYWYRQDPGQGLRLIYYSQIVNDFQKGDIAEGYSVSREKKESFPLTVTSAQKNPTAFYLCASMMRAGNEQFFGPGTRLTVL.

This clonotype has more than one count but fewer than ten. This chain connects TRBV7-8 to TRBJ2-7; D may be TRBD1 or TRBD2 (7 bases each). Germline V gives CDR1 SGHVS, CDR2 FQNEAQ. The CDR3 runs to 14 residues. V lost 5 bases to trimming and J lost 7 bases, with 18 bases between them. CDR3: CASSPGEGAREQYF. The DNA for the CDR3 is TGTGCCAGCAGCCCCGGGGAGGGGGCGCGGGAGCAGTACTTC.

Many counts were recorded for this clonotype. V is TRBV7-2 and J is TRBJ1-5; 10 bases fit TRBD1. V lost 1 base to trimming and J lost 6 bases; unmatched junction nucleotides: 3. Germline-derived CDR1 and CDR2 are SGHTA and FQGNSA. The CDR3 loop spans 15 amino acids. This CDR3 reads CASSLGDRGSQPQHF. The CDR3 nucleotides read TGTGCCAGCAGCTTAGGGGACAGGGGTAGTCAGCCCCAGCATTTT.

This clonotype has a handful of counts. The J gene is TRBJ1-4, the V gene TRBV20-1; D possibly corresponds to TRBD1 (5 bases). The V and J ends lost 1 base and 8 bases respectively, with 14 bases between them. The CDR3 consists of 14 residues. Germline V gene lookup returns CDR1 DFQATT and CDR2 SNEGSKA (reference sequence). The chain's CDR3 is CSARAGQWGEKLFF. The CDR3 DNA is TGCAGTGCTAGAGCCGGCCAGTGGGGGGAAAAACTGTTTTTT.